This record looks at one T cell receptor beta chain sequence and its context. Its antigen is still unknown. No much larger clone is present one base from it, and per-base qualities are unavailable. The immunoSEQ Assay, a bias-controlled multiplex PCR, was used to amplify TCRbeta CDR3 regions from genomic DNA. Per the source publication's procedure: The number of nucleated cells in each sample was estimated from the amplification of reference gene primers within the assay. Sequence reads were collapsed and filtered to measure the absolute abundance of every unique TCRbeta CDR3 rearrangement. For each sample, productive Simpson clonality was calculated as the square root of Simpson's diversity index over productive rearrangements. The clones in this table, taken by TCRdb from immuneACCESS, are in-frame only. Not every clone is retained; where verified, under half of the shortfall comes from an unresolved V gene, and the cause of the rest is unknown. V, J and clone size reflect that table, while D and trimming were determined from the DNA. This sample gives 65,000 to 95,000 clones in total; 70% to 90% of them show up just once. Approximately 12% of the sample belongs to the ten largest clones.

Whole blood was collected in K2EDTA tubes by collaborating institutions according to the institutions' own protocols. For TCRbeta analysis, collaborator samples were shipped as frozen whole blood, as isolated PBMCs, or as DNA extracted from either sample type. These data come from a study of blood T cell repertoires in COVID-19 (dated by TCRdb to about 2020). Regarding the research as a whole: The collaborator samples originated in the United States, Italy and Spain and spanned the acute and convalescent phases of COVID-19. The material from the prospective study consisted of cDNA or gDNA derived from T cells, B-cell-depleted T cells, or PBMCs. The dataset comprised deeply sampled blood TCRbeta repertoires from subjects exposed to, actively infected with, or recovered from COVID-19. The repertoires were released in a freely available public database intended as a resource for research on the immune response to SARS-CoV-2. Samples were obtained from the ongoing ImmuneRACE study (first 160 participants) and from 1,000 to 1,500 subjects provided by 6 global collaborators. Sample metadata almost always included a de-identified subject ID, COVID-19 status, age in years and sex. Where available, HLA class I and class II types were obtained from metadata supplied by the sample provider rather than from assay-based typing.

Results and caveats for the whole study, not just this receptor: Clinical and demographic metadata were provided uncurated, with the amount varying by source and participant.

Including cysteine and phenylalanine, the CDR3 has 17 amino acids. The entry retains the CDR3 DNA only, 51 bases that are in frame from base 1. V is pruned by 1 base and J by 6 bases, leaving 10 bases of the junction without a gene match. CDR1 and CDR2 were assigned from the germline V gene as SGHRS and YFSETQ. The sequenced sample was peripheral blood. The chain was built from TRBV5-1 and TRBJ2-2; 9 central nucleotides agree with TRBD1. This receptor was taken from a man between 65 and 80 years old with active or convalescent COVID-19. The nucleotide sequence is TGCGCCAGCAGCTTGCCGTCCGGGACAGGGACGCCCGGGGAGCTGTTTTTT. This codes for CASSLPSGTGTPGELFF.